The 25 T cell receptor beta chains in this list originate from one sample, sequenced in a study of blood T cell repertoires in COVID-19. Sequenced by immunoSEQ multiplex PCR; TCRdb stores in-frame clones only, minus some. The table includes roughly 200,000 clones, roughly 80% detected once. Sequenced: peripheral blood. These receptors were taken from a woman aged 55-69 years with COVID-19, enrolled during active disease.

The chain links TRBV29-1 to TRBJ1-2; 9 nucleotides line up with TRBD1. The V and J ends lost 7 bases and 2 bases, in that order; junction bases with no gene match: 5. The CDR3 extends over 13 amino acids. Germline V gives CDR1 SQVTM, CDR2 ANQGSEA. The CDR3 here is CSASGTGNYGYTF. For the CDR3, the DNA is TGCAGCGCATCCGGGACAGGGAACTATGGCTACACCTTC.

The chain recombines TRBV24-1 with TRBJ2-1, with 13 bases aligning to TRBD2. Germline V gene lookup returns CDR1 KGHDR and CDR2 SFDVKD. Trimming took 7 bases from V and 9 from J; bases not matched to a gene: 8. CDR3 length equals 15 residues. The CDR3 DNA reads TGTGCCACCAGCGGACTAGCGGGAGTGTTCACTGAGCAGTTCTTC. It codes for CATSGLAGVFTEQFF.

The J gene is TRBJ2-3, the V gene TRBV7-2, with D possibly being TRBD2 (5 bases). Trimming shortened V by 3 bases and J by 3 bases, and 10 bases separated the two germline ends. Germline V CDR1 and CDR2: SGHTA, FQGNSA. This CDR3 spans 14 amino acids. In DNA form, the CDR3 reads TGTGCCAGCAGCTTGGGAAGGGAGACAGATACGCAGTATTTT. It codes for CASSLGRETDTQYF.

J is TRBJ1-2 and V is TRBV29-1; 8 bases map to TRBD1. V gave up 4 bases and J gave up 3 bases; unmatched junction bases: 7. The CDR3 is 14 amino acids. The germline V gene has CDR1 SQVTM and CDR2 ANQGSEA. The CDR3: CSVAEGGQDYGYTF. DNA for the CDR3: TGCAGCGTTGCCGAAGGGGGACAGGACTATGGCTACACCTTC.

The chain carries TRBV11-2 and TRBJ1-1; unclear D gene. CDR3 length: 15 amino acids. The germline gives CDR1 SGHAT, CDR2 FQNNGV. V was shortened by 7 bases and J by 2 bases, with 17 bases between the two germline ends. CDR3 protein: CASTLTRTGNTEAFF. In DNA form, the CDR3 reads TGTGCCAGCACCCTAACGCGGACTGGTAACACTGAAGCTTTCTTT. Drawing the rest from reference TRBV11-2 and TRBJ1-1, the complete variable domain is EAGVAQSPRYKIIEKRQSVAFWCNPISGHATLYWYQQILGQGPKLLIQFQNNGVVDDSQLPKDRFSAERLKGVDSTLKIQPAKLEDSAVYLCASTLTRTGNTEAFFGQGTRLTVV.

There are a few counts of this clone. This chain connects TRBV6-5 to TRBJ2-5; 8 bases line up with TRBD1. The CDR3 is made up of 13 amino acids. The germline V gene encodes CDR1 MNHEY and CDR2 SVGAGI. The V and J ends lost 6 bases and 5 bases, in that order; junction bases with no gene match: 5. As DNA, the CDR3 is TGTGCCAGCAGGGCAGGGGGCTTCGAGACCCAGTACTTC. It specifies CASRAGGFETQYF.

In this sample, this clone turned up a few times. This chain connects TRBV28 to TRBJ2-7; 7 bases are a match to TRBD1. This CDR3 has 15 amino acids. Trimming at V came to 5 bases and at J to 0 bases, leaving 7 bases not matched to a gene. Germline CDR1 is MDHEN and CDR2 is SYDVKM. The CDR3 sequence is CASSPGQWSSYEQYV. The CDR3 coding sequence is TGTGCCAGCAGTCCGGGACAGTGGAGCTCCTACGAGCAGTACGTC.

The chain carries TRBV6-5 and TRBJ2-5; maybe TRBD2 (6 bases). There are 15 residues in the CDR3. From germline, CDR1 is MNHEY and CDR2 SVGAGI. Trimming shortened V by 4 bases and J by 1 base, and 13 bases separated the two germline ends. In DNA form, the CDR3 reads TGTGCCAGCAGTTCCCTTCGGGACTTCCAAGAGACCCAGTACTTC. It specifies CASSSLRDFQETQYF.

This clone was counted only a few times. DNA of the CDR3: TGTGCCAGCAGTTACGGAATCTCTACGGGGCAGCCCCAGCATTTT. Amino acid sequence: CASSYGISTGQPQHF. This sequence joins TRBV6-2 or TRBV6-3 and TRBJ1-5; D not resolved. Germline assignment: CDR1 MNHEY and CDR2 SVGEGT. This CDR3 has 15 amino acids. V dropped 2 bases and J dropped 7 bases, with 15 bases sitting between them.

This clone was counted once. The rearrangement uses TRBV6-1 and TRBJ1-1; D gene unclear. The CDR3 loop spans 14 amino acids. Trimming left V 2 bases short and J 0 bases short, with 7 bases between. Germline V gives CDR1 MNHNS, CDR2 SASEGT. CDR3 sequence (DNA): TGTGCCAGCAGTGAACTTGGAGTGAACACTGAAGCTTTCTTT. Translating gives CASSELGVNTEAFF.

The chain couples TRBV28 to TRBJ2-1; 7 nucleotides line up with TRBD2. The length of the CDR3 is 16 residues. Germline V gene data show CDR1 as MDHEN and CDR2 as SYDVKM. Trimming removed 4 bases from V and 5 bases from J; junction bases left unmatched: 11. DNA of the CDR3: TGTGCCAGCAGTTCCATGACCGGGAGGCCACACAATGAGCAGTTCTTC. Protein sequence: CASSSMTGRPHNEQFF.

As concerns this clone: Other DNA sequences from this sample encode an identical CDR3 as well. DNA for the CDR3: TGCGCCAGCAGCTTGGAGGGGATTGATGGCTACACCTTC. This encodes CASSLEGIDGYTF. The J gene is TRBJ1-2, the V gene TRBV5-1; TRBD1 is a possible D gene (5 bases). Germline values: CDR1 SGHRS, CDR2 YFSETQ. V was clipped by 0 bases and J by 6 bases, with 9 bases between them. The CDR3 is 13 amino acids.

The V gene is TRBV5-1, the J gene TRBJ2-7; 10 positions match TRBD2. V dropped 3 bases and J dropped 6; count of bases not matched to a gene: 18. This CDR3 has 18 residues. From germline, CDR1 is SGHRS and CDR2 YFSETQ. The CDR3 here is CASSSSPPAGGPPGEQYF. In DNA, the CDR3 is TGCGCCAGCAGCTCGTCCCCCCCAGCGGGAGGGCCTCCGGGCGAGCAGTACTTC.

The V call is TRBV6-6, the J call TRBJ1-1; TRBD1 is a possible D gene (5 bases). The CDR3 covers 13 residues. Per germline, CDR1 MNHNY and CDR2 SVGAGI (reference sequence). Between the trimmed V and J ends, which lost 6 bases and 2 bases, there was a span of 10 bases. CDR3 sequence (DNA): TGTGCCAGCAGAAATGACAGAAACACTGAAGCTTTCTTT. It translates to CASRNDRNTEAFF.

The gene calls are TRBV6-5 and TRBJ1-3; 8 bases align to TRBD1. The CDR3 length is 14 residues. With V trimmed by 6 bases and J by 2 bases, 3 bases remained unmatched. Germline CDR1 is MNHEY and CDR2 is SVGAGI. The CDR3 nucleotides read TGTGCCAGCAGCCTACAGGGGGCTGGAAACACCATATATTTT. Translated, it gives CASSLQGAGNTIYF.

Here the CDR3 reads CASRLNPNTEAFF. CDR3 sequence (DNA): TGTGCCAGCCGGTTAAACCCCAACACTGAAGCTTTCTTT. The genes are TRBV7-2 and TRBJ1-1, with no clear D. Trimming took off 8 bases at V and 2 bases at J, with 12 bases between the two ends. This CDR3 contains 13 residues. In germline, CDR1 is SGHTA, CDR2 FQGNSA. The full variable domain, rest sourced from reference TRBV7-2 and TRBJ1-1, is GAGVSQSPSNKVTEKGKDVELRCDPISGHTALYWYRQSLGQGLEFLIYFQGNSAPDKSGLPSDRFSAERTGGSVSTLTIQRTQQEDSAVYLCASRLNPNTEAFFGQGTRLTVV.

The chain couples TRBV6-6 to TRBJ2-7; TRBD2 matches at 7 bases. V shed 7 bases, J shed 6 bases, and the junction held 12 bases outside the gene matches. CDR1 is MNHNY, CDR2 SVGAGI, per germline (reference sequence). The length of the CDR3 is 14 residues. The CDR3 DNA sequence: TGTGCCAGCACCCCGAGGAGGGGAGGGTCCGAGCAGTACGTC. This codes for CASTPRRGGSEQYV.

The rearrangement links TRBV18 to TRBJ1-2, with 10 bases lining up with TRBD1. The CDR3 has 16 residues. The trim removed 3 bases at V and 0 bases at J, leaving 4 bases unmatched. Germline CDR1 reads KGHSH; CDR2 reads LQKENI. The CDR3 is CASSPPGQGTNYGYTF. CDR3 bases: TGTGCCAGCTCACCCCCGGGACAGGGGACTAACTATGGCTACACCTTC.

The rearrangement uses TRBV9 and TRBJ2-3, with 11 bases matching TRBD2. Germline values: CDR1 SGDLS, CDR2 YYNGEE. This CDR3 region has 17 residues. V was pared by 0 bases and J by 5 bases, with 8 bases of the junction left unmatched. The CDR3 DNA follows: TGTGCCAGCAGCGTAGCTTTGGGACTAGCGGCCGGAGATACGCAGTATTTT. This gives the protein CASSVALGLAAGDTQYF.

The rearrangement links TRBV19 to TRBJ2-1; 15 nucleotides match TRBD2. J lost 2 bases, V lost 3 bases, and 5 bases had no gene match. The CDR3 totals 18 residues. Germline V lookup: CDR1 LNHDA, CDR2 SQIVND (reference sequence). CDR3: CASSIGWTSGRAYNEQFF. Written as DNA, the CDR3 is TGTGCCAGTAGTATCGGTTGGACTAGCGGGAGGGCCTACAATGAGCAGTTCTTC.

The CDR3 sequence is CASSRTSGGAPDNEQFF. CDR3 nucleotides: TGTGCCAGCAGTAGAACTAGCGGGGGTGCGCCGGACAATGAGCAGTTCTTC. The chain links TRBV27 to TRBJ2-1; 11 nucleotides agree with TRBD2. The CDR3 runs to 17 residues. The ends lost 5 bases at V and 5 bases at J; junction bases unmatched: 11. Looked up from germline, CDR1 is MNHEY and CDR2 is SMNVEV (reference sequence).

This sequence joins TRBV18 and TRBJ2-1, with D perhaps TRBD1 (6 bases). V lost 3 bases, J lost 8 bases, and 11 bases lay in between. This CDR3 contains 13 residues. From germline, CDR1 is KGHSH and CDR2 LQKENI. CDR3 bases: TGTGCCAGCTCACCGGGACATCTGCATGAGCAGTTCTTC. Translation: CASSPGHLHEQFF.

This clone was detected a few times. The chain carries TRBV15 and TRBJ1-1; possibly TRBD1 for D (5 bases). The CDR3 runs 16 residues. CDR1 LNHNV and CDR2 YYDKDF come from the germline V gene (reference sequence). The germline V and J ends were trimmed by 0 bases and 4 bases, with 15 bases remaining between them. The CDR3: CATSRDRDLGGTEAFF. The CDR3 coding sequence is TGTGCCACCAGCAGAGACAGGGACCTGGGGGGCACTGAAGCTTTCTTT.

The chain recombines TRBV7-2 with TRBJ1-1; D is unresolved. CDR1 and CDR2 (germline): SGHTA, FQGNSA. The CDR3 runs to 14 residues. V lost 2 bases and J lost 3, with 10 bases in between. CDR3 DNA: TGTGCCAGCAGCTTATACGGGAAGGACACTGAAGCTTTCTTT. Protein product: CASSLYGKDTEAFF.

The gene calls are TRBV15 and TRBJ2-7; a weak D match, TRBD2 (6 bases). This CDR3 has 14 residues. Trimming removed 1 base at V and 0 bases at J, with 7 bases between. Germline CDR1 LNHNV, CDR2 YYDKDF (reference sequence). The CDR3 coding sequence is TGTGCCACCAGCAGAGGGGGGGTCTCCTACGAGCAGTACTTC. This gives the protein CATSRGGVSYEQYF.